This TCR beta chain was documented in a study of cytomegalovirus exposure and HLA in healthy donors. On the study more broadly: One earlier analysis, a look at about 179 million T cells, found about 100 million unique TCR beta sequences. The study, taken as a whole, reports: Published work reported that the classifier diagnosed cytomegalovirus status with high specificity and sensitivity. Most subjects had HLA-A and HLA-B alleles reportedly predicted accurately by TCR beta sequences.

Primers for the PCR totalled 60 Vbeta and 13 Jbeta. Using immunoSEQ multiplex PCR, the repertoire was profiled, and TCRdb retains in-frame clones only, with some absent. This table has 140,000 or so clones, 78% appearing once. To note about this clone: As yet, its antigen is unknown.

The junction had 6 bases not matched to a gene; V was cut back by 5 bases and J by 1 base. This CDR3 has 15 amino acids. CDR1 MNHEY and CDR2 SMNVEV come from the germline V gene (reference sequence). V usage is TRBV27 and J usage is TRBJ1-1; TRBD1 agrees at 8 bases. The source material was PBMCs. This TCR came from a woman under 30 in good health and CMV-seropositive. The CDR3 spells CASSIPGTGNTEAFF. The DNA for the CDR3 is TGTGCCAGCAGTATACCCGGGACAGGGAACACTGAAGCTTTCTTT.